The rows below give T cell receptor beta chains drawn from one sample of a study of CD8 T cells in Susac syndrome. In TCRdb, the immunoSEQ multiplex PCR reads were re-called with MiXCR into one record per CDR3 protein. The data show approximately 100,000 distinct CDR3 sequences, about 90% seen once. The specimen sequenced was CD8+ T cells from PBMCs. Source of these receptors: a human donor in good health. CDR3s include the opening cysteine and the closing phenylalanine or tryptophan.

v_call cdr3_aa
TRBV14 CASSQYRYEQYF
TRBV4-3 CASSRRLAGDPNTGELFF
TRBV25-1 CASSEPGQGFSGANVLTF
TRBV4-2 CASSQVRRRTVGPNLYEQYF
TRBV7-3 CASSRTGRGGLRNEQFF
TRBV20-1 CSARDIREPVYGYTF
TRBV20-1 CSAMEYGQGAYYNSPLHF
TRBV19 CASSGRSYNEQFF
TRBV12-3/TRBV12-4 CASSRGLDPEAFF
TRBV20-1 CSADRGVDGYTF
TRBV29-1 CSVLTASSYEQYF
TRBV7-9 CASSPPLAGGGETQYF
TRBV20-1 CSASPGQGTSIYSYNEQFF
TRBV12-3/TRBV12-4 CASSSLRVRQPQHF
TRBV28 CASSLRYTEAFF
TRBV6-5 CASSLSGYGYTF
TRBV7-2 CASSPRQRIQETQYF
TRBV5-6 CASSLRNGETQYF
TRBV4-1 CASSHQSGTTYNEQFF
TRBV4-3 CASSQDRWSSGNNEQFF
TRBV12-3/TRBV12-4 CASSSDRGSWWYTF
TRBV6-2/TRBV6-3 CATAGGSYEQYF
TRBV6-4 CASSILAGGVNEQFF
TRBV27 CAILSSGFGRYF
TRBV2 CASSETGTGVDQPQHF
TRBV6-6 CASSYLPLDYEQYF